The 17 T cell receptor beta chains in this list originate from one sample, sequenced in a study of regulatory T cells in long-lasting Graves disease. Building the TCR beta libraries relied on iRepertoire HTBI primers, and CDR3 regions underwent Arm-PCR. TCRdb re-called the multiplex PCR reads through MiXCR, storing one row per CDR3 protein. There are approximately 350,000 distinct CDR3 sequences in the sample; approximately 12% occur only once, and approximately 17% lies in the top ten. Time point of the sample: newly diagnosed GD, antithyroid drugs for less than 3 months. PBMCs were the source of the RNA used for TCR sequencing. This sample was shared with a second study, whose subject was T cells in Graves' hyperthyroidism and ophthalmopathy.

The source was peripheral blood mononuclear cells (PBMCs), collected at new diagnosis, from a patient treated with antithyroid drugs. The source is a woman aged 18-30 years with Graves disease.

This clonotype was observed many times. V is TRBV28 and J is TRBJ1-3, with a weak D call TRBD1 (6 bases). The CDR3 is 14 residues long. Germline lookup yields CDR1 MDHEN and CDR2 SYDVKM. V was clipped by 4 bases and J by 1 base, with 8 bases between them. In nucleotides, the CDR3 is TGTGCCAGCAGTTACAGGGAGTCTGGAAACACCATATATTTT. Its protein is CASSYRESGNTIYF. The full variable domain, rest sourced from reference TRBV28 and TRBJ1-3, is DVKVTQSSRYLVKRTGEKVFLECVQDMDHENMFWYRQDPGLGLRLIYFSYDVKMKEKGDIPEGYSVSREKKERFSLILESASTNQTSMYLCASSYRESGNTIYFGEGSWLTVV.

The chain joins TRBV20-1 to TRBJ1-5, with TRBD1 matching over 9 bases. V was pared by 2 bases and J by 6 bases, with 5 bases of the junction left unmatched. Germline V gives CDR1 DFQATT, CDR2 SNEGSKA (reference sequence). The CDR3 is 14 residues long. The CDR3 nucleotides are TGCAGTGCTAGACCTACAGGGGGCGGTCAGCCCCAGCATTTT. Translating gives CSARPTGGGQPQHF.

The genes are TRBV6-1 and TRBJ2-7; 9 nucleotides match TRBD1. This CDR3 spans 14 amino acids. V trimming: 4 bases; J trimming: 4 bases; junction bases outside the gene matches: 5. Germline loops: CDR1 MNHNS, CDR2 SASEGT. The CDR3 reads CASSGPDRGYEQYV. Written as DNA, the CDR3 is TGTGCCAGCAGTGGCCCGGACAGGGGATACGAGCAGTACGTC.

This chain links TRBV19 with TRBJ2-7; maybe TRBD1 (5 bases). V gave up 3 bases and J gave up 2 bases, with 11 bases separating them. Germline loops: CDR1 LNHDA, CDR2 SQIVND (reference sequence). This CDR3 has 14 residues. The CDR3 DNA is TGTGCCAGTAGTATCGACAGCCGAGCCTACGAGCAGTACTTC. Its protein is CASSIDSRAYEQYF.

There are many counts of this clonotype. This chain links TRBV7-2 with TRBJ2-1, with 8 bases aligning to TRBD2. The CDR3 is 17 residues long. Germline-derived CDR1 and CDR2 are SGHTA and FQGNSA. The junction had 9 bases not matched to a gene; V was cut back by 1 base and J by 4 bases. The CDR3 sequence is CASSLGGLAGGYNEQFF. As DNA, the CDR3 is TGTGCCAGCAGCTTAGGGGGGCTCGCGGGGGGATACAATGAGCAGTTCTTC.

This clonotype showed up just a few times. At one end, the junction sequence differs from germline, possibly due to a read error. V is TRBV4-1 and J is TRBJ2-1, with no clear D. The length of the CDR3 is 15 residues. CDR1 is MGHRA and CDR2 is YSYEKL in the germline V gene. CDR3: CASSQDPLHRSPSVF. CDR3 in DNA: TGCGCCAGCAGCCAGGATCCGCTGCATCGGTCCCCCTCGGTCTTC.

This clonotype was picked up many times. The CDR3 protein is CASSFRLGDTEAFF. The CDR3 nucleotides are TGTGCCAGCTCATTCCGTCTGGGGGACACTGAAGCTTTCTTT. The V call is TRBV6-1, the J call TRBJ1-1; possible D gene TRBD1, 5 bases. The germline gives CDR1 MNHNS, CDR2 SASEGT. This CDR3 region has 14 residues. V lost 8 bases and J 3 bases, leaving 16 bases between the germline ends.

This clonotype was counted a single time. This likely came from a read error, as a far larger clone is one base away. The chain carries TRBV11-2 and TRBJ2-4; 10 nucleotides line up with TRBD2. The CDR3 loop spans 15 amino acids. Germline loops: CDR1 SGHAT, CDR2 FQNNGV. V lost 5 bases to trimming and J lost 13 bases; unmatched junction nucleotides: 14. In DNA, the CDR3 is TGTGCCAGCAGCCCCTATACGGGACTAGCGAATGAGCAGTACTTC. It encodes CASSPYTGLANEQYF.

Ten or more counts support this clonotype. This chain links TRBV6-2 or TRBV6-3 with TRBJ2-5, with D tentatively TRBD2 (6 bases). The V gene lost 10 bases and the J gene lost 10 bases, with 25 bases spanning the gap. In germline, CDR1 is MNHEY, CDR2 SVGEGT. The CDR3 contains 14 residues. CDR3 coding DNA: TGTGCCACCGACCTGGAGGGGCCCTCGCCAGGCCAGTACTTC. This codes for CATDLEGPSPGQYF.

This clonotype was observed at least ten times. This rearrangement joins TRBV4-2 to TRBJ2-1; no clear D gene. The V end was cut by 1 base, the J end by 4 bases, with 5 bases between. From germline, CDR1 is LGHNA and CDR2 YNFKEQ. This CDR3 contains 13 residues. The CDR3 loop reads CASSQGGYNEQFF. The CDR3 nucleotides are TGTGCCAGCAGCCAAGGGGGATACAATGAGCAGTTCTTC.

Ten or more counts support this clonotype. The V gene is TRBV11-2, the J gene TRBJ2-1, with unresolved D. From germline, CDR1 is SGHAT and CDR2 FQNNGV. The germline V and J ends were trimmed by 3 bases and 8 bases, with 11 bases remaining between them. The CDR3 runs 13 residues. The CDR3 nucleotides are TGTGCCAGCAGCTTTCCGACTTCAGATGAGCAGTTCTTC. This sequence encodes CASSFPTSDEQFF.

This clonotype came up many times. This sequence joins TRBV6-1 and TRBJ1-1; D possibly corresponds to TRBD1 (6 bases). The length of the CDR3 is 15 residues. Germline CDR1 is MNHNS and CDR2 is SASEGT. V was pared by 0 bases and J by 0 bases, with 8 bases between. The DNA of the CDR3 is TGTGCCAGCAGTGAAGCGGGACACCTGAACACTGAAGCTTTCTTT. As protein: CASSEAGHLNTEAFF.

V gene TRBV9 combines with J gene TRBJ1-2; TRBD1 is a possible D gene (5 bases). Germline V gene sequence: CDR1 SGDLS, CDR2 YYNGEE. V gave up 4 bases and J gave up 3 bases, with 13 bases separating them. The CDR3 spans 14 residues. CDR3 in amino acids: CASSTKGWDYGYTF. Here the CDR3 DNA reads TGTGCCAGCAGCACTAAGGGGTGGGACTATGGCTACACCTTC.

This clonotype was picked up many times. An end of the junction differs from the germline gene, which may be a read error. The rearrangement uses TRBV5-1 and TRBJ2-2; maybe TRBD1 (6 bases). The CDR3 has 14 amino acids. The germline CDR1 and CDR2 sequences are SGHRS and YFSETQ. CDR3 loop: CASSPTGNTGELFF. The DNA of the CDR3 is TGTGCCAGCAGCCCGACAGGGAACACCGGGGAGCTGTTTTTT. Drawing the rest from reference TRBV5-1 and TRBJ2-2, the complete variable domain is KAGVTQTPRYLIKTRGQQVTLSCSPISGHRSVSWYQQTPGQGLQFLFEYFSETQRNKGNFPGRFSGRQFSNSRSEMNVSTLELGDSALYLCASSPTGNTGELFFGEGSRLTVL.

This clonotype has at least ten counts. This chain uses TRBV27 with TRBJ1-6; D perhaps matches TRBD1 (5 bases). This CDR3 is 15 amino acids long. CDR1 and CDR2 (germline): MNHEY, SMNVEV (reference sequence). V gave up 0 bases and J gave up 8 bases, with 11 bases separating them. CDR3 nucleotides: TGTGCCAGCAGTTTATCTGGCAGGGCCTATTCACCCCTCCACTTT. It yields the protein CASSLSGRAYSPLHF.

This clonotype was recorded many times. This sequence joins TRBV18 and TRBJ1-2, with 7 bases matching TRBD1. The germline V gene encodes CDR1 KGHSH and CDR2 LQKENI. Trimming at V came to 1 base and at J to 4 bases, leaving 6 bases not matched to a gene. This CDR3 contains 15 residues. The DNA of the CDR3 is TGTGCCAGCTCACCACTAAAAGGGACAGTCTATGGCTACACCTTC. Protein: CASSPLKGTVYGYTF.

This clonotype was recorded at least ten times. The chain links TRBV9 to TRBJ2-1, with D perhaps TRBD1 or TRBD2 (5 bases each). This CDR3 spans 17 amino acids. V lost 0 bases and J 4 bases, leaving 17 bases between the germline ends. CDR1 is SGDLS and CDR2 is YYNGEE in the germline V gene. In DNA, the CDR3 is TGTGCCAGCAGCGTAGGCGTCCCCAGAGGGGTATACAATGAGCAGTTCTTC. This translates into CASSVGVPRGVYNEQFF.